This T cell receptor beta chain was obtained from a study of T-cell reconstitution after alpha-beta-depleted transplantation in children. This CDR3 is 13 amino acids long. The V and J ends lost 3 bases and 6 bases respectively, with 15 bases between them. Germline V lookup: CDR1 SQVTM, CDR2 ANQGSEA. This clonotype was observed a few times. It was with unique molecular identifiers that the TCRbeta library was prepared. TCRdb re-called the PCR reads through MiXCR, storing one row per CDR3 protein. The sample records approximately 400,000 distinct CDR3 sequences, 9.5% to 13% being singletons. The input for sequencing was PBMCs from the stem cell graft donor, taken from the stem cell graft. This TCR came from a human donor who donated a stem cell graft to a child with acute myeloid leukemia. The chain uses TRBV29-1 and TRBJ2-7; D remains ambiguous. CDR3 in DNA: TGCAGCGTTGAGGGTGGGGTTGAGTTCGAGCAGTACTTC. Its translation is CSVEGGVEFEQYF.